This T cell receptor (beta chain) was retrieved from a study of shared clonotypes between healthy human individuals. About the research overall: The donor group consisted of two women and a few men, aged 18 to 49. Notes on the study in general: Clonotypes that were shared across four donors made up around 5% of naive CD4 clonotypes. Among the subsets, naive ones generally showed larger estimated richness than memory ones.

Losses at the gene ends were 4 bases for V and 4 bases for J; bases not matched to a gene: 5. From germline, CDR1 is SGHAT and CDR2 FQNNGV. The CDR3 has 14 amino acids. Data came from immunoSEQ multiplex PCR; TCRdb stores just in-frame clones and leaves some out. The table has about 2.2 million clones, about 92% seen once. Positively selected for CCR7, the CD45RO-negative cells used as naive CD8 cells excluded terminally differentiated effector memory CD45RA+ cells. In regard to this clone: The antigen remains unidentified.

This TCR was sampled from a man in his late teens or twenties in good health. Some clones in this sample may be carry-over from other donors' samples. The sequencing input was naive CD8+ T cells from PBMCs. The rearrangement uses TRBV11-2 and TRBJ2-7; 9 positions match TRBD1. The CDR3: CASSSRQGDYEQYF. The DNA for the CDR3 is TGTGCCAGCAGCTCCCGACAGGGGGATTACGAGCAGTACTTC.